This T cell receptor (beta chain) was recorded in a study of prognosis after radiotherapy for stage I lung cancer. Across the study: From early 2018 through January 2019, patients with stage I non-small cell lung cancer were enrolled.

The CDR3 runs 18 residues. Germline values: CDR1 SGHTA, CDR2 FQGTGA. With 5 bases removed from V and 0 bases from J, the gap between germline ends came to 23 bases. The TCR beta CDR3 region was amplified from genomic DNA, with two rounds of multiplex PCR being used for the amplification. Primers specific to each TRBV and TRBJ gene drove first-round PCR. MiXCR, applied by TCRdb to the multiplex PCR reads, yields one record per CDR3 protein. The sample has about 14,000 distinct CDR3 sequences, around three fifths seen once. This specimen consisted of PBMCs, obtained before or after stereotactic body radiation therapy (not recorded which). The rearrangement joins TRBV7-3 to TRBJ2-7, with a weak D call TRBD2 (6 bases). This clonotype originated in a donor aged 50 or older with non-small cell lung cancer. The chain's CDR3 is CASSTPYAEGGGSYEQYF. CDR3 nucleotide sequence: TGTGCCAGCAGCACCCCGTATGCGGAGGGAGGAGGCTCCTACGAGCAGTACTTC.